This T cell receptor beta chain stems from a study of cytomegalovirus exposure and HLA in healthy donors. Study details: Of 300 to 500 genotyped donors, roughly 81% grouped in the Caucasian-associated ancestry cluster. Study observations and caveats: A later analysis found TCR association rates differed by HLA locus, highest for DRB1 and lowest for HLA-C. Earlier results showed most TCR beta V segments being productive about 87% or about 30% of the time. It was 150 or so TCR beta chains that were listed as cytomegalovirus-associated.

This clone was recorded once. What it binds is not known. A multiplex PCR was run with 60 Vbeta primers and 13 Jbeta primers. Repertoires were generated with immunoSEQ multiplex PCR, while TCRdb's copy carries only in-frame clones and drops some. The data contain around 120,000 clones, about four fifths of them singletons. Germline V CDR1 and CDR2: MNHNS, SASEGT. The CDR3 runs to 15 residues. The trim removed 8 bases at V and 0 bases at J, leaving 6 bases unmatched. The clonotype originates from a female donor in good health and CMV-seropositive. Sequenced material: PBMCs. The chain links TRBV6-1 to TRBJ1-3; 8 nucleotides match TRBD1. The CDR3 spells CASLQGVSSGNTIYF. In DNA, the CDR3 is TGTGCCAGCTTACAGGGGGTGAGCTCTGGAAACACCATATATTTT.